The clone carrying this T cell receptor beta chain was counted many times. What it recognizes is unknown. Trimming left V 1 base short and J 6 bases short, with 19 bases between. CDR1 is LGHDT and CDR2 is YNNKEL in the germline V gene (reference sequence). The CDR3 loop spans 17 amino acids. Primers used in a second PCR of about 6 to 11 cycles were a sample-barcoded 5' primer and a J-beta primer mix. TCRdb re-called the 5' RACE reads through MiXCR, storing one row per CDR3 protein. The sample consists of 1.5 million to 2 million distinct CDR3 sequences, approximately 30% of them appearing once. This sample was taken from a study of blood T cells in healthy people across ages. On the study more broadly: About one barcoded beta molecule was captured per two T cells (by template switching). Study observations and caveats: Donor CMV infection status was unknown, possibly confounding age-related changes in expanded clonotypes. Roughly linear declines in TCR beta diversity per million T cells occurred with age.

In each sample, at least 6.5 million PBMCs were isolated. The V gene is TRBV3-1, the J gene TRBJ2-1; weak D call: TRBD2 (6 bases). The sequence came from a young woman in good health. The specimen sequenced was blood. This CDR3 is CASSQVMAGRGRNEQFF. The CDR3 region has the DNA TGTGCCAGCAGCCAAGTCATGGCGGGAAGGGGTCGCAATGAGCAGTTCTTC.